Following are 30 T cell receptor beta chains from one sample sequenced in a study of T cells in narcolepsy. Here immunoSEQ multiplex PCR was the method, and the copy in TCRdb shows in-frame clones only, minus some. This sample has tens of thousands of clones; roughly 80% occur once, and the top ten carry about 1.1%. Source material: CD45RA- memory CD4+ T cells from PBMCs. The receptors originated from a human donor with narcolepsy.

The V gene is TRBV29-1, the J gene TRBJ1-2, with D possibly matching TRBD1 (6 bases). The V end lost 4 bases, the J end lost 1 base, and 10 bases lay between the germline ends. CDR1 and CDR2 (germline): SQVTM, ANQGSEA. The CDR3 is made up of 13 amino acids. The CDR3 is CSVVSGVNYGYTF. The CDR3 DNA sequence: TGCAGCGTTGTTTCAGGGGTTAACTATGGCTACACCTTC.

This clone appeared a few times. The V call is TRBV5-5, the J call TRBJ2-4; D remains ambiguous. This CDR3 is 17 amino acids long. Germline CDR1 SGHKS, CDR2 YYEKEE (reference sequence). V lost 2 bases and J lost 0, with 15 bases in between. In DNA form, the CDR3 reads TGTGCCAGCAGCTTTTTCTCCCTTGATCTAGCCAAAAACATTCAGTACTTC. Translation: CASSFFSLDLAKNIQYF.

The V call is TRBV18, the J call TRBJ1-2; unclear D gene. Germline lookup yields CDR1 KGHSH and CDR2 LQKENI. Trimming removed 3 bases from V and 4 bases from J, with 12 bases in between. The CDR3 totals 14 residues. The chain's CDR3 is CASSPNSGSYGYTF. The CDR3 DNA reads as TGTGCCAGCTCACCTAACAGTGGCTCCTATGGCTACACCTTC.

This chain joins TRBV9 and TRBJ2-3; D remains unclear. Germline-derived CDR1 and CDR2 are SGDLS and YYNGEE. V lost 4 bases to trimming and J lost 5 bases, with 11 bases between them. CDR3 length: 13 residues. CDR3 sequence reads: CASSLSTGDTQYF. CDR3 nucleotides: TGTGCCAGCAGCCTGTCGACCGGAGATACGCAGTATTTT.

The chain recombines TRBV7-9 with TRBJ2-1; TRBD2 agrees at 15 bases. Germline lookup yields CDR1 SEHNR and CDR2 FQNEAQ (reference sequence). The V and J ends lost 2 bases and 9 bases, in that order; junction bases with no gene match: 11. This CDR3 contains 18 residues. The CDR3 region has the DNA TGTGCCAGCAGCTTAAACCCCCGGACTAGCGGGAGGGCCAGTGAGCAGTTCTTC. As protein: CASSLNPRTSGRASEQFF.

The chain uses TRBV7-9 and TRBJ2-2, with D unresolved. Germline V gene lookup returns CDR1 SEHNR and CDR2 FQNEAQ (reference sequence). CDR3 length equals 15 residues. V lost 5 bases and J lost 4, with 14 bases in between. The CDR3: CASSPTSIFTGELFF. DNA for the CDR3: TGTGCCAGCAGCCCGACCTCGATATTCACCGGGGAGCTGTTTTTT.

J is TRBJ2-3 and V is TRBV6-1; 9 bases map to TRBD2. The ends lost 6 bases at V and 3 bases at J; junction bases unmatched: 7. This CDR3 has 15 amino acids. Germline CDR1 MNHNS, CDR2 SASEGT. The CDR3 reads CASSPLAGATDTQYF. In DNA form, the CDR3 reads TGTGCCAGCAGCCCACTAGCGGGTGCAACAGATACGCAGTATTTT.

This sequence joins TRBV19 and TRBJ1-5; tentatively, D is TRBD1 (5 bases). The CDR3 runs 15 residues. Looked up from germline, CDR1 is LNHDA and CDR2 is SQIVND (reference sequence). Trimming took 7 bases from V and 5 from J, leaving 18 bases between them. In nucleotides, the CDR3 is TGTGCCAGTACCGCTTTAGATTCCAGGGATCAGCCCCAGCATTTT. The encoded protein is CASTALDSRDQPQHF.

The chain couples TRBV14 to TRBJ2-3, with a weak D call TRBD1 (6 bases). The V gene lost 0 bases and the J gene lost 0 bases, with 10 bases spanning the gap. The germline gives CDR1 SGHDN, CDR2 FVKESK. This CDR3 spans 16 amino acids. For the CDR3, the DNA is TGTGCCAGCAGCCAAGATCTACAGGGAAGCACAGATACGCAGTATTTT. It yields the protein CASSQDLQGSTDTQYF.

Details on this clone: Other nucleotide sequences from this sample produce the same CDR3. The CDR3 bases are TGTGCCAGCAGTGTAGAGAAGGGACAGGGTCTCAATGAGCAGTTCTTC. This gives the protein CASSVEKGQGLNEQFF. This sequence joins TRBV2 and TRBJ2-1, with TRBD1 matching over 9 bases. Germline CDR1 and CDR2: SNHLY and FYNNEI. The CDR3 runs to 16 residues. The ends lost 4 bases at V and 6 bases at J; junction bases unmatched: 10.

The chain is built from TRBV6-5 and TRBJ1-4; 9 bases are shared with TRBD1. Germline-derived CDR1 and CDR2 are MNHEY and SVGAGI. The CDR3 length is 12 residues. V lost 7 bases to trimming and J lost 8 bases; unmatched junction nucleotides: 2. The CDR3 spells CASTGQGEKLFF. CDR3 in DNA: TGTGCCAGCACTGGACAGGGGGAAAAACTGTTTTTT.

This sequence joins TRBV4-3 and TRBJ2-1, with 10 positions matching TRBD1. With 4 bases clipped from V and 7 bases from J, the junction kept 10 bases outside the gene matches. Germline V lookup: CDR1 LGHNA, CDR2 YSLEER. The CDR3 is 16 residues long. The chain's CDR3 is CASSPAGTGDRNEQFF. The CDR3 DNA reads TGCGCCAGCAGCCCAGCCGGGACAGGGGACCGGAATGAGCAGTTCTTC.

This chain uses TRBV7-9 with TRBJ2-2; 11 positions agree with TRBD2. CDR1 SEHNR and CDR2 FQNEAQ come from the germline V gene (reference sequence). The CDR3 spans 17 residues. Losses at the gene ends were 3 bases for V and 0 bases for J; bases not matched to a gene: 3. The CDR3 bases are TGTGCCAGCAGCTTCCGACTAGCGGGAACGAACACCGGGGAGCTGTTTTTT. As protein: CASSFRLAGTNTGELFF.

The chain recombines TRBV5-4 with TRBJ2-3; the D is unclear. Germline V CDR1 and CDR2: SGHNT, YYREEE (reference sequence). V lost 4 bases to trimming and J lost 1 base, with 13 bases between them. This CDR3 has 15 residues. The CDR3 reads CASSPGDRGTDTQYF. CDR3 nucleotides: TGTGCCAGCAGCCCTGGGGATCGAGGCACAGATACGCAGTATTTT.

This clone was counted between two and nine times. The J gene is TRBJ1-4, the V gene TRBV5-1; D remains ambiguous. This CDR3 is 14 amino acids long. The germline gives CDR1 SGHRS, CDR2 YFSETQ. V shed 4 bases and J shed 8 bases, with 15 bases lying between them. The CDR3 DNA is TGCGCCAGCAGCCGGACCCCAGCAGACGAAAAACTGTTTTTT. This gives the protein CASSRTPADEKLFF. The full variable domain, in which reference TRBV5-1 and TRBJ1-4 provide the parts outside the CDR3, is KAGVTQTPRYLIKTRGQQVTLSCSPISGHRSVSWYQQTPGQGLQFLFEYFSETQRNKGNFPGRFSGRQFSNSRSEMNVSTLELGDSALYLCASSRTPADEKLFFGSGTQLSVL.

The chain recombines TRBV5-1 with TRBJ2-7, with TRBD2 matching 9 bases. CDR1 SGHRS and CDR2 YFSETQ come from the germline V gene. CDR3 length: 15 residues. V trimming: 1 base; J trimming: 3 bases; junction bases outside the gene matches: 5. The CDR3 here is CASSLSGGRGYEQYF. In DNA, the CDR3 is TGCGCCAGCAGCTTGAGCGGGGGGCGAGGCTACGAGCAGTACTTC.

The chain couples TRBV7-3 to TRBJ2-1, with D tentatively TRBD1 or TRBD2 (6 bases each). Trimming took off 8 bases at V and 3 bases at J, with 8 bases between the two ends. The CDR3 contains 12 residues. Looked up from germline, CDR1 is SGHTA and CDR2 is FQGTGA. The CDR3 region is CASGGGYNEQFF. The CDR3 DNA follows: TGTGCCAGCGGAGGGGGCTACAATGAGCAGTTCTTC.

This sequence joins TRBV7-3 and TRBJ2-7; perhaps D is TRBD1 or TRBD2 (5 bases each). Germline V gene data show CDR1 as SGHTA and CDR2 as FQGTGA. The CDR3 is 14 residues long. V lost 4 bases to trimming and J lost 6 bases, with 16 bases between them. CDR3 sequence: CASSSRTKGSEQYF. CDR3 DNA sequence: TGTGCCAGCAGCTCCCGGACCAAGGGGAGCGAGCAGTACTTC.

This chain uses TRBV9 with TRBJ2-6; 16 positions match TRBD2. This CDR3 has 20 amino acids. V shed 3 bases and J 4 bases; nucleotides not matched to a gene: 10. Germline lookup yields CDR1 SGDLS and CDR2 YYNGEE. CDR3: CASSGGTSGRELGGANVLTF. DNA of the CDR3: TGTGCCAGCAGCGGCGGGACTAGCGGGAGGGAGTTGGGAGGGGCCAACGTCCTGACTTTC. The variable domain in full, with the rest retrieved from reference TRBV9 and TRBJ2-6, is DSGVTQTPKHLITATGQRVTLRCSPRSGDLSVYWYQQSLDQGLQFLIQYYNGEERAKGNILERFSAQQFPDLHSELNLSSLELGDSALYFCASSGGTSGRELGGANVLTFGAGSRLTVL.

In its sample, this clone is medium-sized. This sequence joins TRBV28 and TRBJ1-1, with D possibly matching TRBD1 (5 bases). Trimming pared 2 bases from V and 4 bases from J, leaving 14 bases between. The CDR3 consists of 15 residues. Germline CDR1 reads MDHEN; CDR2 reads SYDVKM. The DNA of the CDR3 is TGTGCCAGCAGTTTACCCACCGGTGGGGGCACTGAAGCTTTCTTT. Its translation: CASSLPTGGGTEAFF.

The chain recombines TRBV19 with TRBJ1-2; D is unclear. The CDR3 has 14 amino acids. Trimming removed 7 bases from V and 0 bases from J, with 12 bases in between. Germline V gene data show CDR1 as LNHDA and CDR2 as SQIVND (reference sequence). The DNA for the CDR3 is TGTGCCAGTAAGCCGGGCGCGGCTAACTATGGCTACACCTTC. It codes for CASKPGAANYGYTF.

This chain connects TRBV7-7 to TRBJ2-7, with D possibly being TRBD1 or TRBD2 (5 bases each). The CDR3 is 13 residues long. Trimming took off 1 base at V and 5 bases at J, with 9 bases between the two ends. CDR1 SSHAT and CDR2 FNYEAQ come from the germline V gene (reference sequence). The CDR3 reads CASSLDQGDEQYF. CDR3 DNA: TGTGCCAGCAGCTTAGACCAGGGAGACGAGCAGTACTTC.

The chain carries TRBV19 and TRBJ1-2, with D possibly TRBD1 on 6 matching bases. CDR3 length equals 13 residues. The V and J ends lost 4 bases and 5 bases respectively, with 11 bases between them. CDR1 and CDR2 from the germline V gene are LNHDA and SQIVND (reference sequence). The chain's CDR3 is CASSTGQQYGYTF. The CDR3 DNA reads as TGTGCCAGTAGTACGGGACAACAGTATGGCTACACCTTC.

J is TRBJ2-2 and V is TRBV28; 11 bases are shared with TRBD1. The germline V gene encodes CDR1 MDHEN and CDR2 SYDVKM. V shed 10 bases and J 6 bases; nucleotides not matched to a gene: 4. This CDR3 spans 13 amino acids. The DNA of the CDR3 is TGTGCCACTCGGACAGGGGGCCCCGGGGAGCTGTTTTTT. It encodes CATRTGGPGELFF.

The J gene is TRBJ1-1, the V gene TRBV6-1; tentative D call: TRBD1 (6 bases). The CDR3 has 13 amino acids. The ends were cut back, 8 bases at V and 11 bases at J, with 21 bases in the middle. Per the germline V gene, CDR1 is MNHNS and CDR2 is SASEGT. The CDR3 DNA follows: TGTGCCAGCGTGGGACACACTCTAAAAGCGGCTTTCTTT. As protein: CASVGHTLKAAFF.

This clone was observed once. The chain employs TRBV29-1 and TRBJ2-6; 9 positions agree with TRBD1. This CDR3 is built from 17 residues. Germline CDR1 and CDR2: SQVTM and ANQGSEA. The V segment lost 3 bases and the J segment 4 bases; nucleotides outside the gene matches: 10. CDR3 coding DNA: TGCAGCGTTGAGGTTCCCGGGACAGGGACCGGGGCCAACGTCCTGACTTTC. Translated: CSVEVPGTGTGANVLTF.

The chain uses TRBV10-1 and TRBJ2-7; the match to TRBD2 covers 11 bases. The germline V gene encodes CDR1 WNHNN and CDR2 SYGVQD (reference sequence). This CDR3 region has 17 residues. V was pared by 10 bases and J by 3 bases, with 17 bases of the junction left unmatched. The DNA of the CDR3 is TGCGCCACCAGATCTCTAGCGGGAGGCGAGTTTTTCTACGAGCAGTACTTC. Its protein product is CATRSLAGGEFFYEQYF.

The rearrangement links TRBV15 to TRBJ2-7; D remains unclear. The CDR3 sequence is 16 residues long. Germline CDR1 and CDR2: LNHNV and YYDKDF (reference sequence). Trimming pared 0 bases from V and 0 bases from J, leaving 12 bases between. The CDR3 reads CATSRDRGSSSYEQYF. The CDR3 DNA follows: TGTGCCACCAGCAGAGATCGTGGCAGTAGCTCCTACGAGCAGTACTTC.

The genes are TRBV27 and TRBJ2-3; perhaps TRBD2 as D (6 bases). The V gene's germline CDR1 is MNHEY and CDR2 SMNVEV (reference sequence). The CDR3 extends over 16 amino acids. Trimming stripped 6 bases from V and 2 bases from J, with 18 bases between. For the CDR3, the DNA is TGTGCCAGCAGGCTCCTAGGAGGAGGGGTCACAGATACGCAGTATTTT. Protein product: CASRLLGGGVTDTQYF.

The V call is TRBV28, the J call TRBJ2-3; D tentatively reads TRBD1 or TRBD2 (5 bases each). Trimming took 6 bases from V and 1 from J, leaving 17 bases between them. The germline V gene has CDR1 MDHEN and CDR2 SYDVKM. This CDR3 has 16 residues. The CDR3 loop is CASRAPGGVGTDTQYF. CDR3 nucleotides: TGTGCCAGCAGGGCCCCTGGGGGAGTCGGCACAGATACGCAGTATTTT.